The present entry profiles one T cell receptor beta chain with its context. Other nucleotide sequences from this sample produce the same CDR3. Libraries were prepared by immunoSEQ multiplex PCR; TCRdb keeps only in-frame clonotypes and omits some of them. The sample consists of approximately 210,000 clones, roughly nine tenths of them appearing once. The data were obtained in a study of control samples from healthy donors and cancer patients. The length of the CDR3 is 14 residues. The V end was cut by 3 bases, the J end by 2 bases, with 10 bases between. CDR1 and CDR2 (germline): KGHSH, LQKENI. This TCR came from a man aged 25 to 40 in good health. The sample consisted of blood. The chain carries TRBV18 and TRBJ1-2, with D perhaps matching TRBD1 (6 bases). CDR3 nucleotides: TGTGCCAGCTCACCTCGGACAGAGAACTATGGCTACACCTTC. Residues: CASSPRTENYGYTF.